The 5 T cell receptor beta chains in this list originate from one sample, sequenced in a study of T cells in Graves' hyperthyroidism and ophthalmopathy (dated by TCRdb to about 2019). Libraries were made using multiplex PCR. The reads were generated on an Illumina HiSeq 2000. Amplification of TCR beta CDR3 regions was carried out from RNA transcripts. The first round of RT-PCR for the TCR CDR3 was performed with the HTBI primer set and the Qiagen OneStep RT-PCR kit. Starting from the raw public reads, TCRdb applied fastp trimming at Q25, assembled clones with MiXCR and retained in-frame beta chains. Merged by CDR3 protein, the rows form single entries marked with the most common genes and DNA. The sample records hundreds of thousands of distinct CDR3 sequences, 13% to 15% of which are singletons. Jointly, the top ten make up approximately 10% of the sample. Sequencing used blood. The source is a woman between 18 and 30 years old with Graves' hyperthyroidism.

In its sample, this clonotype was seen a few times. J is TRBJ1-1 and V is TRBV30; a possible D gene is TRBD1 (6 bases). Germline CDR1 and CDR2: GTSNPN and SVGIG (reference sequence). The CDR3 contains 14 residues. Trimming pared 2 bases from V and 7 bases from J, leaving 17 bases between. As DNA, the CDR3 is TGTGCCTGGAGTCATAAACAGGGCAGGAATGAAGCTTTCTTT. Protein product: CAWSHKQGRNEAFF.

This clonotype was found a few times. The rearrangement joins TRBV25-1 to TRBJ2-7; D remains ambiguous. Germline loops: CDR1 MGHDK, CDR2 SYGVNS. The CDR3 length is 14 residues. V dropped 3 bases and J dropped 6 bases, with 15 bases sitting between them. The CDR3 coding sequence is TGTGCCAGCAGTGAGGGCAGCACCGTGGGCGAGCAGTACTTC. Encoded protein: CASSEGSTVGEQYF.

The genes are TRBV3-1 and TRBJ2-1; 10 positions match TRBD2. The J segment lost 9 bases and the V segment lost 4 bases, leaving 6 bases of the junction unmatched. This CDR3 has 14 residues. Germline assignment: CDR1 LGHDT and CDR2 YNNKEL (reference sequence). The chain's CDR3 is CASSPAGGPSEQFF. In DNA form, the CDR3 reads TGTGCCAGCAGCCCAGCGGGAGGGCCGAGTGAGCAGTTCTTC.

This clonotype came up a few times. The chain links TRBV12-3 or TRBV12-4 to TRBJ1-4; D is uncertain. The V and J ends lost 5 bases and 8 bases respectively, with 15 bases between them. The CDR3 is 14 amino acids. This CDR3 is CASSLAKGYEKLFF. CDR3 DNA: TGTGCCAGCAGTCTTGCGAAGGGCTACGAAAAACTGTTTTTT.

In this sample, this clonotype turned up a few times. J is TRBJ2-1 and V is TRBV15, with 8 bases fitting TRBD1. Germline V CDR1 and CDR2: LNHNV, YYDKDF (reference sequence). The CDR3 is 13 amino acids. V trimming: 8 bases; J trimming: 5 bases; junction bases outside the gene matches: 5. The CDR3: CATRQGFDNEQFF. The CDR3, as DNA: TGTGCCACCCGACAGGGGTTCGACAATGAGCAGTTCTTC.